This T cell receptor beta chain was recovered during a study of blood T cell repertoires in COVID-19. This CDR3 has 15 amino acids. CDR1 and CDR2 from the germline V gene are LNHNV and YYDKDF (reference sequence). The V end lost 0 bases, the J end lost 7 bases, and 13 bases lay between the germline ends. Profiled with immunoSEQ multiplex PCR; TCRdb holds only in-frame clones, not every one. The data hold just over 300,000 clones, with more than 75% observed a single time. Sequenced sample: PBMCs or T cells enriched from blood (not recorded which). The rearrangement links TRBV15 to TRBJ1-5; a weak D match, TRBD1 (6 bases). The origin of this receptor is a man aged 25 to 45 who had recovered from COVID-19. Written as DNA, the CDR3 is TGTGCCACCAGCAGAGAGGGGGGGGCGGAACAGCCCCAGCATTTT. The encoded protein is CATSREGGAEQPQHF.